This T cell receptor beta chain appears in the sequencing data of a study of T cells in Graves' hyperthyroidism and ophthalmopathy. Amplification of TCR beta CDR3 regions used RNA as the template. HTBI primers were employed in a first-round RT-PCR of the TCR CDR3. TCRdb reanalysed the multiplex PCR reads using MiXCR and keeps one entry per CDR3 protein. The sample includes roughly 500,000 distinct CDR3 sequences, roughly 50% of them seen just once. Study-wide findings and caveats: Ophthalmopathy was predicted by the model a median of approximately 6 months ahead of onset.

Many counts were recorded for this clonotype. Its antigen remains unknown. V lost 3 bases and J lost 8, with 17 bases in between. The CDR3 covers 14 residues. CDR1 and CDR2 (germline): SGHTS, YDEGEE. The receptor was isolated from an adult woman with Graves' disease, either hyperthyroidism or ophthalmopathy (not recorded which). Sequenced: peripheral blood or thyroid tissue (not recorded which). The chain couples TRBV5-8 to TRBJ1-2; a possible D gene is TRBD1 (6 bases). For the CDR3, the DNA is TGTGCCAGCAGCTCCTGGGGCAGGGGCAACGGCTACACCTTC. The encoded protein is CASSSWGRGNGYTF.